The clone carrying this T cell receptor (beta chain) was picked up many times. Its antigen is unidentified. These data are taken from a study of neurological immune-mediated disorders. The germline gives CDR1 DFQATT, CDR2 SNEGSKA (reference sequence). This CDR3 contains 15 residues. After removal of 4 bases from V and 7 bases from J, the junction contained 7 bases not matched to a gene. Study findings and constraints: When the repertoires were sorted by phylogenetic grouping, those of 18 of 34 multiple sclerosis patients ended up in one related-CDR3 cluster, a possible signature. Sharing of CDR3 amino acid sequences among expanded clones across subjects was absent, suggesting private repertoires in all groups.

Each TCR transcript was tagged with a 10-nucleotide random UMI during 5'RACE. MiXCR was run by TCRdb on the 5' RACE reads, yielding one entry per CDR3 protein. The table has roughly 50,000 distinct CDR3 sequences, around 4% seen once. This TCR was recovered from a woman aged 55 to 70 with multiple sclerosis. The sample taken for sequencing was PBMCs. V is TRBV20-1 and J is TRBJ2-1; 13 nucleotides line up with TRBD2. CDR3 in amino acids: CSATGLAGEGNEQFF. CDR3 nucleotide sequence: TGCAGTGCTACCGGACTAGCGGGAGAAGGGAATGAGCAGTTCTTC.